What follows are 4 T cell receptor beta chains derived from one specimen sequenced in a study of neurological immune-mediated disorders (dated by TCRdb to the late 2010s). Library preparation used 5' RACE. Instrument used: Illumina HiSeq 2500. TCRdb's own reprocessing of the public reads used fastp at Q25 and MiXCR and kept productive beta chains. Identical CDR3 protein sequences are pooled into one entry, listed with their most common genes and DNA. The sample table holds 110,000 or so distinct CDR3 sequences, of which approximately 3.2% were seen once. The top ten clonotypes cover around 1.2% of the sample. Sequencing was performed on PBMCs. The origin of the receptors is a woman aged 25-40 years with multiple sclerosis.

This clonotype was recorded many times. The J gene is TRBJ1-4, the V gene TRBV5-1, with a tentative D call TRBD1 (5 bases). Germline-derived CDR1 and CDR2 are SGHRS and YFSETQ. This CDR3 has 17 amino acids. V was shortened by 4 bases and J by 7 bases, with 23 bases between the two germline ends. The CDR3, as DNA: TGCGCCAGCAGCCCAGGGTGGACCTCGGGACGGTCTGAAAAACTGTTTTTT. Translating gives CASSPGWTSGRSEKLFF.

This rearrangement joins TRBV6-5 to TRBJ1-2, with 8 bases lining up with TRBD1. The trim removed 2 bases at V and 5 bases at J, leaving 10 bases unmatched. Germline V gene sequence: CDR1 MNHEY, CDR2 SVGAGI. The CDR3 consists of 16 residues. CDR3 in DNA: TGTGCCAGCAGTTACGCCCGGACAGGGATAGGATATGGCTACACCTTC. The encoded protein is CASSYARTGIGYGYTF.

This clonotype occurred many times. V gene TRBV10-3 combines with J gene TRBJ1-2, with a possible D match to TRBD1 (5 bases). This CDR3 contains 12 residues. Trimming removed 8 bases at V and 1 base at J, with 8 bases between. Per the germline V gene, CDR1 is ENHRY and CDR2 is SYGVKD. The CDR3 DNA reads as TGTGCCATCGGAGGGGTTAACTATGGCTACACCTTC. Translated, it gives CAIGGVNYGYTF.

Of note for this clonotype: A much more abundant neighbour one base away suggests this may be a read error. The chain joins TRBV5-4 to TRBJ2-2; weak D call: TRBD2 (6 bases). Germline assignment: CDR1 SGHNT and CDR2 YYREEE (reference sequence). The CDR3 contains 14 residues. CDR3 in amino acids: CAGRTPGDTGELFF. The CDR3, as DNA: TGTGCCGGCAGGACACCGGGGGACACCGGGGAGCTGTTTTTT. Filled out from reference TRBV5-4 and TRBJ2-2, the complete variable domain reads ETGVTQSPTHLIKTRGQQVTLRCSSQSGHNTVSWYQQALGQGPQFIFQYYREEENGRGNFPPRFSGLQFPNYSSELNVNALELDDSALYLCAGRTPGDTGELFFGEGSRLTVL.